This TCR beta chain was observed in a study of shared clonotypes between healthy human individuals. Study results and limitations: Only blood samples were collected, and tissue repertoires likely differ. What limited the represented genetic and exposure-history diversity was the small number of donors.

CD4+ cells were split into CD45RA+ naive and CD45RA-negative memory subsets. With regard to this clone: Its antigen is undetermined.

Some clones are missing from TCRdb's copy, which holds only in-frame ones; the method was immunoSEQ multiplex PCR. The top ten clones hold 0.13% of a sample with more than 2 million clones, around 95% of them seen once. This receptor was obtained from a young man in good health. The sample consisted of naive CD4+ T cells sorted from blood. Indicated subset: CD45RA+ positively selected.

The CDR3 coding sequence is TGTGCCAGCTCACCCCGCGAAACAGGCCTCTATGGCTACACCTTC. Translation gives CASSPRETGLYGYTF. The chain uses TRBV18 and TRBJ1-2; D might be TRBD1 (5 bases). Trimming cost V 3 bases and J 4 bases, with 15 bases left between them. Germline V gives CDR1 KGHSH, CDR2 LQKENI. The CDR3 runs to 15 residues. The variable domain in full, completed from reference TRBV18 and TRBJ1-2, reads NAGVMQNPRHLVRRRGQEARLRCSPMKGHSHVYWYRQLPEEGLKFMVYLQKENIIDESGMPKERFSAEFPKEGPSILRIQQVVRGDSAAYFCASSPRETGLYGYTFGSGTRLTVV.